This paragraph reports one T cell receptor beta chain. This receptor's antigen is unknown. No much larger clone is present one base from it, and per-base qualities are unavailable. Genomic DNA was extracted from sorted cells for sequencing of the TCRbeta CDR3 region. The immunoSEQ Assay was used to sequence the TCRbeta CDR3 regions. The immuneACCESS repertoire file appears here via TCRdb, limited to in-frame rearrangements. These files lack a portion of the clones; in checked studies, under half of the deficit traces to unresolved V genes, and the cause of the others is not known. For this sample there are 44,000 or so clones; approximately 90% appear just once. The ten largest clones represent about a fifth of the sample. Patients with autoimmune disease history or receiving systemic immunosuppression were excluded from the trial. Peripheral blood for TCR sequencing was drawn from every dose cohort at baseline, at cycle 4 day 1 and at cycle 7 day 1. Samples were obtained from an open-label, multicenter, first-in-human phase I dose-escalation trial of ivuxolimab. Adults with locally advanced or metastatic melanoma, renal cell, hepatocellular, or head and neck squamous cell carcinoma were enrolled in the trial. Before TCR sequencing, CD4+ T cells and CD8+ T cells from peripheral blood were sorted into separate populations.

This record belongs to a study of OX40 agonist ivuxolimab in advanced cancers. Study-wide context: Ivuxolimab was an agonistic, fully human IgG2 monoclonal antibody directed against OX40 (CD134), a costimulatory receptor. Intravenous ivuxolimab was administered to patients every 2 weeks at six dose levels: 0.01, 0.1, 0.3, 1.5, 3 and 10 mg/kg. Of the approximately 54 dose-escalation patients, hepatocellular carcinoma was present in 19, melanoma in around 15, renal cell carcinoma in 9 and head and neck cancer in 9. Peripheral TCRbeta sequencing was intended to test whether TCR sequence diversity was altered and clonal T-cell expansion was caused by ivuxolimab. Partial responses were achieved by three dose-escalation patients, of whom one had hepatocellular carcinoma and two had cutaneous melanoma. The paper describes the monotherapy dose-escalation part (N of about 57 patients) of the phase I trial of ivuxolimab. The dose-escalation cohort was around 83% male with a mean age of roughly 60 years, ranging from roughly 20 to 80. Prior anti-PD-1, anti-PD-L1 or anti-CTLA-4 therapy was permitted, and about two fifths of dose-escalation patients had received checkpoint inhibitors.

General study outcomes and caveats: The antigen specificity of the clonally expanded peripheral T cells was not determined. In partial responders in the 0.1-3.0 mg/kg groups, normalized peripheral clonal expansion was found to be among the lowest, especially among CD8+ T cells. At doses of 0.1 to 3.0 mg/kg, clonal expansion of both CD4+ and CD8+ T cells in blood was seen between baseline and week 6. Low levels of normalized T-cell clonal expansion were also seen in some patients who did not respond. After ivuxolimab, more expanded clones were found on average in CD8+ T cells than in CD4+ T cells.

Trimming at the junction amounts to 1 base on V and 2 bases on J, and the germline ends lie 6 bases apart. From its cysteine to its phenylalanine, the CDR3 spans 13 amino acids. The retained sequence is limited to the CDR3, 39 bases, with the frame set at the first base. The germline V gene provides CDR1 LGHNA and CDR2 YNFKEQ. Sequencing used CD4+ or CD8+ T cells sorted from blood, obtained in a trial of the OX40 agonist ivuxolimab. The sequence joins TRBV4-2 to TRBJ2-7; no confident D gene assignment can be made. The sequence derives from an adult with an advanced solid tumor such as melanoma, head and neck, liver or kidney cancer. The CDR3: CASSQGSTYEQYF. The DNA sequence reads TGTGCCAGCAGCCAAGGTAGTACCTACGAGCAGTACTTC.